The 21 T cell receptor beta chains given below trace back to one sample, sequenced in a study of Tregs in tolerant kidney transplant recipients. Profiling relied on immunoSEQ multiplex PCR, and the TCRdb table lists in-frame clones only, not all of them. Among under 300,000 clones listed, around 82% were seen once. Sequenced: CD4+ T cells from blood. These receptors came from a human donor in good health.

The chain joins TRBV6-5 to TRBJ2-1, with TRBD2 matching 7 bases. Trimming took 0 bases from V and 4 from J; bases not matched to a gene: 3. The CDR3 covers 15 residues. Germline CDR1 is MNHEY and CDR2 is SVGAGI. The CDR3 sequence: CASSYSGTTYNEQFF. The CDR3 nucleotides read TGTGCCAGCAGTTACTCGGGGACTACTTACAATGAGCAGTTCTTC.

The V call is TRBV14, the J call TRBJ2-7; 9 bases map to TRBD1. Germline CDR1 SGHDN, CDR2 FVKESK. The ends lost 4 bases at V and 1 base at J; junction bases unmatched: 8. This CDR3 comprises 16 residues. DNA of the CDR3: TGTGCCAGCAGCCCTAACTTGGGACAGGGATCCTACGAGCAGTACTTC. Translated, it gives CASSPNLGQGSYEQYF.

CDR3 nucleotide sequence: TGTGCCAGCTCCCCGCAGTCAGATACGCAGTATTTT. It yields the protein CASSPQSDTQYF. The chain combines TRBV18 with TRBJ2-3; D ambiguous. The CDR3 extends over 12 amino acids. From germline, CDR1 is KGHSH and CDR2 LQKENI. Trimming removed 6 bases at V and 4 bases at J, with 8 bases between.

V usage is TRBV5-1 and J usage is TRBJ2-5, with D perhaps TRBD2 (6 bases). Trimming stripped 4 bases from V and 7 bases from J, with 17 bases between. The germline CDR1 and CDR2 sequences are SGHRS and YFSETQ. This CDR3 region has 14 residues. In DNA, the CDR3 is TGCGCCAGCAGCGGAACCGGGACTCACGGGACCCAGTACTTC. Translated, it gives CASSGTGTHGTQYF.

The V call is TRBV10-3, the J call TRBJ1-1, with 8 nucleotides matching TRBD1. CDR3 length: 18 residues. CDR1 and CDR2 from the germline V gene are ENHRY and SYGVKD. Unmatched junction bases numbered 15, after V lost 0 bases and J lost 6 bases. CDR3 nucleotide sequence: TGTGCCATCAGTGAGTCGATAGGGAAAAGACAGGGGTCTTCTGAAGCTTTCTTT. Its translation is CAISESIGKRQGSSEAFF.

In its sample, this clone was seen a few times. The chain combines TRBV28 with TRBJ2-5, with D possibly TRBD2 on 5 matching bases. There are 13 residues in the CDR3. The germline CDR1 and CDR2 sequences are MDHEN and SYDVKM. The V end was cut by 4 bases, the J end by 5 bases, with 11 bases between. As DNA, the CDR3 is TGTGCCAGCAGTTGGGCGGGCCTCGAGACCCAGTACTTC. This codes for CASSWAGLETQYF.

The chain combines TRBV27 with TRBJ2-2, with TRBD1 as a possible D gene (6 bases). Per the germline V gene, CDR1 is MNHEY and CDR2 is SMNVEV (reference sequence). V gave up 1 base and J gave up 0 bases, with 15 bases separating them. The CDR3 has 18 amino acids. CDR3 nucleotide sequence: TGTGCCAGCAGTTTATTTTGGGCCAGGGGATCGAACACCGGGGAGCTGTTTTTT. Amino acids: CASSLFWARGSNTGELFF.

CDR3 in DNA: TGTGCCACCAGCAGAGGACGGGACAATGTAGCTTTCTTT. Translating it yields CATSRGRDNVAFF. The chain employs TRBV15 and TRBJ1-1, with D tentatively TRBD1 (6 bases). The CDR3 sequence is 13 residues long. V lost 1 base, J lost 10 bases, and 13 bases lay in between. CDR1 and CDR2 from the germline V gene are LNHNV and YYDKDF (reference sequence).

The CDR3 here is CASSEGVGDTQYF. The CDR3, as DNA: TGTGCCAGCAGTGAAGGGGTTGGAGATACGCAGTATTTT. The gene calls are TRBV2 and TRBJ2-3; D ambiguous. Germline V gene sequence: CDR1 SNHLY, CDR2 FYNNEI. The CDR3 consists of 13 residues. The V and J ends lost 1 base and 5 bases respectively, with 7 bases between them.

This clone was seen only once. The chain couples TRBV10-2 to TRBJ2-2, with 9 nucleotides matching TRBD2. V was pared by 5 bases and J by 3 bases, with 7 bases of the junction left unmatched. In germline, CDR1 is WSHSY, CDR2 SAAADI. The CDR3 has 16 amino acids. This CDR3 reads CASSKMTSGYTGELFF. CDR3 nucleotides: TGCGCCAGCAGTAAGATGACTAGCGGATACACCGGGGAGCTGTTTTTT.

A remark on this clone: Germline is not matched at one junction end, which may reflect a read error. The gene calls are TRBV11-2 and TRBJ2-5, with D tentatively TRBD2 (5 bases). Per germline, CDR1 SGHAT and CDR2 FQNNGV. The CDR3 contains 14 residues. CDR3 amino acids: CASSSSGLQETRYF. The CDR3 nucleotides are TGTGCCAGCAGTTCATCCGGACTTCAAGAGACCCGGTACTTC. Full variable domain (outside the CDR3, taken from reference TRBV11-2 and TRBJ2-5): EAGVAQSPRYKIIEKRQSVAFWCNPISGHATLYWYQQILGQGPKLLIQFQNNGVVDDSQLPKDRFSAERLKGVDSTLKIQPAKLEDSAVYLCASSSSGLQETRYFGPGTRLLVL.

The chain joins TRBV18 to TRBJ2-5; a possible D gene is TRBD2 (7 bases). V lost 1 base and J lost 5, with 14 bases in between. The germline V gene encodes CDR1 KGHSH and CDR2 LQKENI. The CDR3 totals 15 residues. DNA of the CDR3: TGTGCCAGCTCACCACAGGCGGGGGCCAGCGAGACCCAGTACTTC. Amino acids: CASSPQAGASETQYF. Looking up the rest from reference TRBV18 and TRBJ2-5 gives the full variable domain: NAGVMQNPRHLVRRRGQEARLRCSPMKGHSHVYWYRQLPEEGLKFMVYLQKENIIDESGMPKERFSAEFPKEGPSILRIQQVVRGDSAAYFCASSPQAGASETQYFGPGTRLLVL.

The CDR3 loop is CASSLEAGRDEQFF. The CDR3 bases are TGTGCCAGCAGTTTAGAGGCAGGGAGAGATGAGCAGTTCTTC. The V call is TRBV27, the J call TRBJ2-1; D may match TRBD1 or TRBD2 (5 bases each). Per the germline V gene, CDR1 is MNHEY and CDR2 is SMNVEV (reference sequence). This CDR3 spans 14 amino acids. V was pared by 2 bases and J by 8 bases, with 13 bases between.

The genes are TRBV5-1 and TRBJ1-4; D not certain. There are 13 residues in the CDR3. CDR1 is SGHRS and CDR2 is YFSETQ in the germline V gene. V dropped 2 bases and J dropped 8 bases, with 10 bases sitting between them. The CDR3 DNA sequence: TGCGCCAGCAGCTTAGGTTTCGAGGAAAAACTGTTTTTT. This translates into CASSLGFEEKLFF.

V and J are TRBV5-1 and TRBJ2-7; maybe TRBD2 (6 bases). The CDR3 spans 16 residues. With 0 bases removed from V and 6 bases from J, the gap between germline ends came to 19 bases. The germline V gene has CDR1 SGHRS and CDR2 YFSETQ. CDR3 sequence (DNA): TGCGCCAGCAGCTTGGTGGGGTGGGAGGAGACGGCCGAGCAGTACTTC. Protein sequence: CASSLVGWEETAEQYF. The whole variable domain, filled in from reference TRBV5-1 and TRBJ2-7, reads KAGVTQTPRYLIKTRGQQVTLSCSPISGHRSVSWYQQTPGQGLQFLFEYFSETQRNKGNFPGRFSGRQFSNSRSEMNVSTLELGDSALYLCASSLVGWEETAEQYFGPGTRLTVT.

This chain connects TRBV5-4 to TRBJ2-5; a weak D match, TRBD1 (5 bases). Trimming cost V 3 bases and J 5 bases, with 11 bases left between them. The CDR3 consists of 13 residues. Germline CDR1 and CDR2: SGHNT and YYREEE (reference sequence). Here the CDR3 DNA reads TGTGCCAGCAGCTGGGGCCCGAGGGAGACCCAGTACTTC. Its translation is CASSWGPRETQYF.

The V call is TRBV19, the J call TRBJ2-1, with D perhaps assigned TRBD1 or TRBD2 (5 bases each). CDR3 length: 15 amino acids. V was clipped by 3 bases and J by 1 base, with 10 bases between them. Germline assignment: CDR1 LNHDA and CDR2 SQIVND (reference sequence). The CDR3 sequence: CASSMLGDSYNEQFF. CDR3 coding DNA: TGTGCCAGTAGTATGTTGGGGGATTCCTACAATGAGCAGTTCTTC.

This chain connects TRBV7-2 to TRBJ2-2; D is ambiguous. V lost 0 bases and J 4 bases, leaving 6 bases between the germline ends. CDR1 and CDR2 (germline): SGHTA, FQGNSA. The CDR3 contains 14 residues. In DNA form, the CDR3 reads TGTGCCAGCAGCTTAGCTAGAGCCACCGGGGAGCTGTTTTTT. This translates into CASSLARATGELFF.

The chain uses TRBV4-1 and TRBJ2-6; a possible D gene is TRBD2 (5 bases). The germline V gene has CDR1 MGHRA and CDR2 YSYEKL. Trimming cost V 4 bases and J 0 bases, with 7 bases left between them. CDR3 length: 15 amino acids. Here the CDR3 DNA reads TGCGCCAGCAGCCCGGGAATCTCTGGGGCCAACGTCCTGACTTTC. Translating it yields CASSPGISGANVLTF.

Written as DNA, the CDR3 is TGTGCCAGCAGCCGCGACAGGAGGGGCACAGATACGCAGTATTTT. It encodes CASSRDRRGTDTQYF. The chain couples TRBV11-1 to TRBJ2-3, with D perhaps assigned TRBD1 or TRBD2 (6 bases each). The CDR3 loop spans 15 amino acids. V was pared by 5 bases and J by 1 base, with 13 bases between. Germline V CDR1 and CDR2: SGHAT, FQDESV (reference sequence).

The chain combines TRBV11-2 with TRBJ2-1; TRBD2 aligns across 14 bases. Germline-derived CDR1 and CDR2 are SGHAT and FQNNGV. V trimming: 1 base; J trimming: 6 bases; junction bases outside the gene matches: 8. The CDR3 contains 18 residues. For the CDR3, the DNA is TGTGCCAGCAGCTTAGGGACTAGCGGGGGGATGGGAGCCAATGAGCAGTTCTTC. Its protein product is CASSLGTSGGMGANEQFF.